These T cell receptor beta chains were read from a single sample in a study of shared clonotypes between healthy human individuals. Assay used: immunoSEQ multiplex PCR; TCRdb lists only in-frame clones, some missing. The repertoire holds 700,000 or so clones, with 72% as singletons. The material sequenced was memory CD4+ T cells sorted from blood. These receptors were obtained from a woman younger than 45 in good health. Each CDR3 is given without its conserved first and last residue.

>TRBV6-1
ASSGRADLSDTQY
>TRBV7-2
ASSPLVAGGSEQF
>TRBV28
ASSNLQGGGTEAF
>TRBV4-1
ASSQNDRANTEAF
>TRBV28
ASSLGLNYGYT
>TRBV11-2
ASSSGGTVNYGYT
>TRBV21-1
AAGRDGPRTDTQY
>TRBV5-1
ASSEASRGSREKLF
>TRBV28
ASSRTETGNTEAF
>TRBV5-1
ASSDSRGGYGYT
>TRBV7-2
ASSTTGTPEAF
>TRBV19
ASSILEGRGNQPQH
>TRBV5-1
ASSLAGLTNEQY
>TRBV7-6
ASSHPYGAGVGETQY
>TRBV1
TSSQDITTSGYNEQF
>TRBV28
ASSLGYTEAF
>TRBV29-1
SVEALAGGSGELF
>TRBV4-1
ASSPLTGGYNEQF
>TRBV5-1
ASSWASGGTAEAF
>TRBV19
ASRVQGYYSNQPQH
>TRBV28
ASSSGWVVT
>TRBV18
ASSPDRGMQGYT
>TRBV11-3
ASSHRRRAQPRPPQH
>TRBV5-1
ASSNYGDGVTDTQY
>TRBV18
ASSLLGDEQY
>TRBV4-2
ASSPNWGVEYGYT
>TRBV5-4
ASSFQGASTDTQY
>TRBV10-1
ASSAEGSYNEQF